The 21 T cell receptor beta chains presented below share a single source sample, sequenced in a study of T cells in Graves' hyperthyroidism and ophthalmopathy. Amplified TCR beta CDR3 regions derived from RNA transcripts. Using the HTBI primer set, a first-round RT-PCR was run on the TCR CDR3. TCRdb reprocessed the multiplex PCR reads via MiXCR and lists one record per CDR3 protein. Of about 600,000 distinct CDR3 sequences listed, 13% to 15% were seen once; the top ten hold 7.1%. Sequenced sample: blood. The receptor source for this set is a woman aged 18-29 years with Graves' ophthalmopathy.

There are many counts of this clonotype. The V call is TRBV5-8, the J call TRBJ1-3, with a possible D match to TRBD1 (6 bases). The ends were cut back, 5 bases at V and 1 base at J, with 19 bases in the middle. CDR3 size: 17 residues. In germline, CDR1 is SGHTS, CDR2 YDEGEE. In DNA, the CDR3 is TGTGCCAGCAGATACATAAAACAGGGACTGTCTGGAAACACCATATATTTT. Translation: CASRYIKQGLSGNTIYF. Based on the CDR3 plus reference TRBV5-8 and TRBJ1-3, the full variable domain is EAGVTQSPTHLIKTRGQQATLRCSPISGHTSVYWYQQALGLGLQFLLWYDEGEERNRGNFPPRFSGRQFPNYSSELNVNALELEDSALYLCASRYIKQGLSGNTIYFGEGSWLTVV.

Ten or more counts support this clonotype. The chain has TRBV20-1 and TRBJ2-5; D unresolved. Trimming took 3 bases from V and 5 from J, leaving 13 bases between them. The CDR3 loop spans 13 amino acids. The germline CDR1 and CDR2 sequences are DFQATT and SNEGSKA (reference sequence). CDR3 bases: TGCAGTGCTAGGACGACCGCACCGGAGACCCAGTACTTC. It yields the protein CSARTTAPETQYF.

The table lists this clonotype with a few counts. The V call is TRBV27, the J call TRBJ2-5, with TRBD2 matching over 8 bases. Germline V gene sequence: CDR1 MNHEY, CDR2 SMNVEV (reference sequence). V gave up 4 bases and J gave up 5 bases; unmatched junction bases: 9. This CDR3 is 15 amino acids long. The CDR3 nucleotides are TGTGCCAGCAGTTCGCTACTAGCGGCCTTGGAGACCCAGTACTTC. It translates to CASSSLLAALETQYF.

This clonotype was observed many times. The V and J genes are TRBV3-1 and TRBJ2-2, with 7 bases matching TRBD2. The germline V gene encodes CDR1 LGHDT and CDR2 YNNKEL (reference sequence). CDR3 length: 15 residues. V shed 4 bases and J 4 bases; nucleotides not matched to a gene: 6. In DNA form, the CDR3 reads TGTGCCAGCAGCCCCATAGCGGGTCTCACCGGGGAGCTGTTTTTT. It codes for CASSPIAGLTGELFF.

This clonotype was counted many times. The rearrangement links TRBV29-1 to TRBJ1-5, with TRBD1 identical over 10 bases. Trimming cost V 7 bases and J 7 bases; bases outside gene matches: 7. The CDR3 length is 13 residues. Germline values: CDR1 SQVTM, CDR2 ANQGSEA. CDR3: CSGGQGLGQPQHF. In nucleotides, the CDR3 is TGCAGCGGGGGACAGGGGCTCGGACAGCCCCAGCATTTT.

Many counts were recorded for this clonotype. The V gene is TRBV16, the J gene TRBJ2-5, with D possibly being TRBD1 (5 bases). V was shortened by 0 bases and J by 2 bases, with 10 bases between the two germline ends. Per the germline V gene, CDR1 is KGHSY and CDR2 is FQNENV. This CDR3 spans 15 amino acids. Here the CDR3 reads CASSQSGQVQETQYF. The CDR3 nucleotides are TGTGCCAGCAGCCAATCGGGGCAGGTTCAAGAGACCCAGTACTTC.

The sample holds a few counts of this clonotype. The rearrangement uses TRBV6-1 and TRBJ2-1; 11 bases line up with TRBD1. CDR1 MNHNS and CDR2 SASEGT come from the germline V gene. The CDR3 totals 15 residues. With V trimmed by 6 bases and J by 6 bases, 7 bases remained unmatched. CDR3 bases: TGTGCCAGCAGGACGGCCGGGACAGGGGGCAATGAGCAGTTCTTC. It yields the protein CASRTAGTGGNEQFF.

This clonotype was detected many times. This sequence joins TRBV7-9 and TRBJ2-1; TRBD2 aligns across 8 bases. Germline V gene lookup returns CDR1 SEHNR and CDR2 FQNEAQ (reference sequence). Germline trimming cut 5 bases from V and 3 bases from J; bases unmatched to any gene: 3. This CDR3 contains 14 residues. CDR3 sequence (DNA): TGTGCCAGCAGCACGGGACTAGACTACAATGAGCAGTTCTTC. Its protein is CASSTGLDYNEQFF. The full variable domain, completed using reference TRBV7-9 and TRBJ2-1, is DTGVSQNPRHKITKRGQNVTFRCDPISEHNRLYWYRQTLGQGPEFLTYFQNEAQLEKSRLLSDRFSAERPKGSFSTLEIQRTEQGDSAMYLCASSTGLDYNEQFFGPGTRLTVL.

Points on this clonotype: It may be a read error: a sequence one base away is much more abundant. J is TRBJ2-7 and V is TRBV10-3; 9 nucleotides align to TRBD1. This CDR3 contains 16 residues. The germline CDR1 and CDR2 sequences are ENHRY and SYGVKD. V trimming: 2 bases; J trimming: 3 bases; junction bases outside the gene matches: 8. CDR3 sequence: CAISEPDRGDDYEQYF. The CDR3 nucleotides are TGTGCCATCAGTGAGCCTGACAGGGGGGACGACTACGAGCAGTACTTC.

This clonotype was found many times. The gene calls are TRBV2 and TRBJ1-1; weak D call: TRBD1 (5 bases). V was cut by 2 bases and J by 4 bases, with 8 bases left in between. CDR1 is SNHLY and CDR2 is FYNNEI in the germline V gene. This CDR3 is 13 amino acids long. The DNA of the CDR3 is TGTGCCAGCAGTGAACAGGGCGTCACTGAAGCTTTCTTT. This translates into CASSEQGVTEAFF. The full variable domain, in which reference TRBV2 and TRBJ1-1 provide the parts outside the CDR3, is EPEVTQTPSHQVTQMGQEVILRCVPISNHLYFYWYRQILGQKVEFLVSFYNNEISEKSEIFDDQFSVERPDGSNFTLKIRSTKLEDSAMYFCASSEQGVTEAFFGQGTRLTVV.

V and J are TRBV7-9 and TRBJ2-1; 7 bases match TRBD1. Germline V gives CDR1 SEHNR, CDR2 FQNEAQ (reference sequence). The CDR3 has 11 amino acids. The V gene end was trimmed by 5 bases and the J gene end by 10 bases; junction bases not matched to a gene: 2. The CDR3 reads CASSKTGEQFF. The CDR3 DNA is TGTGCCAGCAGCAAGACAGGGGAGCAGTTCTTC.

This clonotype was seen only a few times. V gene TRBV20-1 combines with J gene TRBJ2-1; the D gene is possibly TRBD2 (6 bases). CDR1 and CDR2 from the germline V gene are DFQATT and SNEGSKA (reference sequence). V shed 2 bases and J shed 4 bases, with 12 bases lying between them. The CDR3 is made up of 14 amino acids. The CDR3 DNA follows: TGCAGTGCTAGACCAGGGACTGGGTACAATGAGCAGTTCTTC. Translation: CSARPGTGYNEQFF.

This clonotype was observed a few times. This chain uses TRBV5-1 with TRBJ2-3; D ambiguous. From germline, CDR1 is SGHRS and CDR2 YFSETQ. The ends were cut back, 2 bases at V and 6 bases at J, with 10 bases in the middle. CDR3 size: 13 residues. The CDR3 protein is CASSFNYWDTQYF. The CDR3 nucleotides are TGCGCCAGCAGCTTCAATTATTGGGATACGCAGTATTTT.

The table lists this clonotype with a few counts. The J gene is TRBJ1-4, the V gene TRBV7-9; D may be TRBD1 (6 bases). V was cut by 5 bases and J by 0 bases, with 10 bases left in between. The CDR3 is 15 residues long. The germline V gene has CDR1 SEHNR and CDR2 FQNEAQ (reference sequence). CDR3 coding DNA: TGTGCCAGCAGCGGAAGACAGGCAACTAATGAAAAACTGTTTTTT. Amino acid sequence: CASSGRQATNEKLFF.

Notes on this clonotype: Germline is not matched at one junction end, which may reflect a read error. V gene TRBV4-3 combines with J gene TRBJ1-6, with D perhaps TRBD1 (5 bases). CDR3 length: 13 amino acids. The germline V gene encodes CDR1 LGHNA and CDR2 YSLEER. Written as DNA, the CDR3 is TGCGCCAGCAGCGAAGAGCGGGACTCACCCCTCCACTTT. This sequence encodes CASSEERDSPLHF.

The chain couples TRBV7-8 to TRBJ1-3; tentative D call: TRBD1 (5 bases). Germline CDR1 SGHVS, CDR2 FQNEAQ. V lost 5 bases and J 4 bases, leaving 27 bases between the germline ends. The CDR3 extends over 19 amino acids. The CDR3: CASSPRGGSASFQGNTIYF. CDR3 in DNA: TGTGCCAGCAGCCCACGGGGGGGTTCGGCTTCTTTCCAGGGAAACACCATATATTTT.

The table lists this clonotype with a few counts. This sequence joins TRBV11-3 and TRBJ1-6, with TRBD1 as a possible D gene (6 bases). From germline, CDR1 is SGHNT and CDR2 YENEEA. Between the trimmed V and J ends, which lost 6 bases and 10 bases, there was a span of 16 bases. CDR3 size: 14 residues. Here the CDR3 reads CASSWGGRRSPLHF. CDR3 bases: TGTGCCAGCAGTTGGGGGGGCAGGAGATCACCCCTCCACTTT.

The sample holds a few counts of this clonotype. CDR3 sequence: CASSLGSGSVGNEQYF. CDR3 bases: TGTGCCAGCAGTCTTGGAAGCGGGAGTGTCGGGAACGAGCAGTACTTC. This chain uses TRBV5-6 with TRBJ2-7; 8 nucleotides align to TRBD2. Germline-derived CDR1 and CDR2 are SGHDT and YYEEEE. This CDR3 spans 16 amino acids. V dropped 5 bases and J dropped 5; count of bases not matched to a gene: 15.

The CDR3 sequence is CASAIGTGSTEAFF. CDR3 sequence (DNA): TGTGCCAGCGCAATAGGAACGGGATCCACTGAAGCTTTCTTT. V is TRBV9 and J is TRBJ1-1; no clear D. Germline lookup yields CDR1 SGDLS and CDR2 YYNGEE. V was trimmed by 7 bases and J by 4 bases, leaving 17 bases between them. The CDR3 loop spans 14 amino acids.

This clonotype was seen repeatedly, ten times or more. The CDR3 is CSVADRAWQPQHF. Here the CDR3 DNA reads TGCAGTGTCGCCGACAGGGCCTGGCAGCCCCAGCATTTT. The J gene is TRBJ1-5, the V gene TRBV20-1; the match to TRBD1 covers 7 bases. The CDR3 contains 13 residues. Trimming removed 7 bases from V and 7 bases from J; junction bases left unmatched: 10. CDR1 is DFQATT and CDR2 is SNEGSKA in the germline V gene (reference sequence).

This chain connects TRBV19 to TRBJ2-5; D gene uncertain. Germline lookup yields CDR1 LNHDA and CDR2 SQIVND (reference sequence). V was shortened by 3 bases and J by 2 bases, with 7 bases between the two germline ends. The CDR3 runs to 13 residues. The CDR3 region is CASSIYPQETQYF. CDR3 nucleotides: TGTGCCAGTAGTATTTACCCACAAGAGACCCAGTACTTC.